One and the same sample provided the 15 T cell receptor beta chains below, sequenced in a study of T cells after yellow fever vaccination. Via MiXCR, TCRdb re-called the 5' RACE reads, giving one row per CDR3 protein. The sample has 300,000 or so distinct CDR3 sequences, 10% to 15% seen once. The sample was CD4+ T cells sorted from PBMCs, taken 45 days after the yellow fever booster vaccination. The receptor source for this set is a man aged 30 to 45 who received the YFV17D yellow fever vaccine.

This clonotype has a handful of counts. V gene TRBV7-2 combines with J gene TRBJ2-1; D is unclear. V lost 7 bases to trimming and J lost 0 bases, with 16 bases between them. The CDR3 extends over 16 amino acids. Germline V gene sequence: CDR1 SGHTA, CDR2 FQGNSA. In DNA, the CDR3 is TGTGCCAGCACCTACCCCGTCAGCGTCTCCTACAATGAGCAGTTCTTC. Encoded protein: CASTYPVSVSYNEQFF. The entire variable domain, with the rest obtained from reference TRBV7-2 and TRBJ2-1, is as follows: GAGVSQSPSNKVTEKGKDVELRCDPISGHTALYWYRQSLGQGLEFLIYFQGNSAPDKSGLPSDRFSAERTGGSVSTLTIQRTQQEDSAVYLCASTYPVSVSYNEQFFGPGTRLTVL.

This clonotype was counted a few times. The genes are TRBV7-6 and TRBJ2-2; no firm D call. Germline loops: CDR1 SGHVS, CDR2 FNYEAQ. This CDR3 has 13 residues. Trimming pared 4 bases from V and 5 bases from J, leaving 8 bases between. The CDR3 reads CASSSGPTGELFF. The CDR3 DNA is TGTGCCAGCAGCTCCGGACCGACCGGGGAGCTGTTTTTT. Complete variable domain (other parts from reference TRBV7-6 and TRBJ2-2): GAGVSQSPRYKVTKRGQDVALRCDPISGHVSLYWYRQALGQGPEFLTYFNYEAQQDKSGLPNDRFSAERPEGSISTLTIQRTEQRDSAMYRCASSSGPTGELFFGEGSRLTVL.

In its sample, this clonotype was seen a few times. The chain carries TRBV3-1 and TRBJ2-5; D is uncertain. The CDR3 contains 14 residues. CDR1 LGHDT and CDR2 YNNKEL come from the germline V gene (reference sequence). Trimming stripped 1 base from V and 5 bases from J, with 11 bases between. The chain's CDR3 is CASSQGGYRETQYF. The CDR3 DNA sequence: TGTGCCAGCAGCCAAGGGGGATATCGTGAGACCCAGTACTTC.

The chain links TRBV20-1 to TRBJ2-5, with 12 nucleotides matching TRBD2. In germline, CDR1 is DFQATT, CDR2 SNEGSKA (reference sequence). The CDR3 is made up of 16 amino acids. The V and J ends lost 6 bases and 1 base, in that order; junction bases with no gene match: 9. CDR3 bases: TGCAGTGCCTTGGGACTAGCGGGCCTCCTCCAAGAGACCCAGTACTTC. It is translated as CSALGLAGLLQETQYF.

The chain recombines TRBV20-1 with TRBJ2-1; 8 bases line up with TRBD2. The V and J ends lost 0 bases and 8 bases, in that order; junction bases with no gene match: 9. The germline V gene has CDR1 DFQATT and CDR2 SNEGSKA (reference sequence). The CDR3 extends over 15 amino acids. CDR3 nucleotide sequence: TGCAGTGCTAGAGACCCAGCGGGAGTAGGAGATGAGCAGTTCTTC. This encodes CSARDPAGVGDEQFF.

This clonotype was counted between two and nine times. This chain uses TRBV3-1 with TRBJ2-7; D not certain. This CDR3 has 14 residues. Germline values: CDR1 LGHDT, CDR2 YNNKEL (reference sequence). Trimming stripped 0 bases from V and 5 bases from J, with 11 bases between. In DNA form, the CDR3 reads TGTGCCAGCAGCCAAGATTTACGCAGTAACGAGCAGTACTTC. This encodes CASSQDLRSNEQYF.

This clonotype was seen a handful of times. The chain links TRBV21-1 to TRBJ2-4. TRBV21-1 is flagged as a pseudogene. The CDR3 consists of 16 residues. CDR3 sequence: CASRKECLHLRNIQYF. CDR3 sequence (DNA): TGTGCCAGCAGGAAGGAATGTCTTCACCTTAGAAACATTCAGTACTTC.

This clonotype was picked up one time. At one boundary the junction diverges from the germline segment, which might be a read error. The chain has TRBV4-3 and TRBJ2-2; 8 bases are a match to TRBD1. Germline CDR1 and CDR2: LGHNA and YSLEER. The CDR3 consists of 17 residues. Written as DNA, the CDR3 is TGCGTCAGCAGCCGCCGGAGACAGGGGTTAGGGGCCGGGGAGCTGTTTTTT. It encodes CVSSRRRQGLGAGELFF.

This clonotype was recorded many times. This chain uses TRBV7-9 with TRBJ2-3; no clear D. The V gene lost 5 bases and the J gene lost 0 bases, with 6 bases spanning the gap. CDR1 and CDR2 (germline): SEHNR, FQNEAQ (reference sequence). The CDR3 runs to 13 residues. The CDR3 protein is CASSPMSTDTQYF. CDR3 DNA: TGTGCCAGCAGCCCGATGAGCACAGATACGCAGTATTTT.

The chain uses TRBV19 and TRBJ2-1, with TRBD1 identical over 9 bases. Germline values: CDR1 LNHDA, CDR2 SQIVND (reference sequence). The CDR3 consists of 13 residues. J was trimmed by 5 bases and V by 8 bases; bases with no gene match: 4. The CDR3 sequence: CASGDRVDNEQFF. The CDR3, as DNA: TGTGCCAGTGGGGACAGGGTAGACAATGAGCAGTTCTTC.

This clonotype was seen only a few times. V and J are TRBV7-9 and TRBJ2-3; 8 bases fit TRBD1. J lost 0 bases, V lost 6 bases, and 5 bases had no gene match. CDR1 is SEHNR and CDR2 is FQNEAQ in the germline V gene (reference sequence). The length of the CDR3 is 15 residues. The CDR3 spells CASSNRGSSTDTQYF. The CDR3 DNA follows: TGTGCCAGCAGTAACAGGGGGTCAAGCACAGATACGCAGTATTTT.

The chain links TRBV5-1 to TRBJ2-7, with TRBD2 identical over 11 bases. CDR1 and CDR2 from the germline V gene are SGHRS and YFSETQ. J lost 4 bases, V lost 4 bases, and 13 bases had no gene match. This CDR3 region has 17 residues. This CDR3 reads CASSLQATSGGGYEQYF. The CDR3 DNA sequence: TGCGCCAGCAGCCTACAAGCTACTAGCGGGGGTGGGTACGAGCAGTACTTC.

This clonotype has more than one count but fewer than ten. The genes are TRBV30 and TRBJ2-7, with D tentatively TRBD1 (6 bases). There are 15 residues in the CDR3. Trimming took off 3 bases at V and 2 bases at J, with 17 bases between the two ends. Germline CDR1 is GTSNPN and CDR2 is SVGIG (reference sequence). The CDR3 spells CAWRVHREPPYEQYF. CDR3 DNA sequence: TGTGCCTGGAGGGTCCACAGGGAACCCCCCTACGAGCAGTACTTC.

The chain combines TRBV6-1 with TRBJ1-2; 9 positions match TRBD1. This CDR3 comprises 15 residues. J gave up 4 bases and V 5 bases, and 8 bases lay outside the gene matches. Germline CDR1 is MNHNS and CDR2 is SASEGT. The CDR3 sequence: CASSRTGTGTYGYTF. The CDR3 region has the DNA TGTGCCAGCAGTAGAACCGGGACAGGGACCTATGGCTACACCTTC.

This clonotype was seen only a few times. The V call is TRBV28, the J call TRBJ1-6, with D hard to call. V was clipped by 3 bases and J by 11 bases, with 5 bases between them. Germline values: CDR1 MDHEN, CDR2 SYDVKM. The CDR3 spans 11 residues. The DNA of the CDR3 is TGTGCCAGCAGTTTCCGGGCACCCCTCCACTTT. Its translation: CASSFRAPLHF.